The 31 T cell receptor beta chains reported below all come from one sample, sequenced in a study of identical twins. TCRdb fed the 5' RACE reads into MiXCR, producing one record per CDR3 protein. Counted here are around 200,000 distinct CDR3 sequences, approximately 9% occurring once; the ten biggest clones make up about 5.2%. Sequencing input: memory (CD45RO+) T cells sorted from blood. These receptors originate from a woman aged 18 to 35 in good health.

This clonotype was seen a handful of times. J is TRBJ2-3 and V is TRBV7-3; 7 bases align to TRBD1. V shed 5 bases and J 8 bases; nucleotides not matched to a gene: 13. Per the germline V gene, CDR1 is SGHTA and CDR2 is FQGTGA. The length of the CDR3 is 15 residues. CDR3 DNA: TGTGCCAGCAGCCCCTACCTCCACAGGGGTTCTACGCAGTATTTT. This translates into CASSPYLHRGSTQYF.

This clonotype was observed at least ten times. The rearrangement uses TRBV12-3 or TRBV12-4 and TRBJ1-1, with a possible D match to TRBD1 (6 bases). The CDR3 covers 14 residues. The V end was cut by 5 bases, the J end by 5 bases, with 15 bases between. In DNA form, the CDR3 reads TGTGCCAGCAGTAAACAGGGCGGGAGTACTGAAGCTTTCTTT. The encoded protein is CASSKQGGSTEAFF.

This clonotype was seen a handful of times. This chain uses TRBV19 with TRBJ1-3; no firm D call. The V end was cut by 6 bases, the J end by 4 bases, with 10 bases between. The CDR3 runs to 13 residues. CDR1 and CDR2 (germline): LNHDA, SQIVND (reference sequence). In nucleotides, the CDR3 is TGTGCCAGTAGCCAGGAGACGGGAAACACCATATATTTT. Encoded protein: CASSQETGNTIYF. The full variable domain, in which reference TRBV19 and TRBJ1-3 provide the parts outside the CDR3, is DGGITQSPKYLFRKEGQNVTLSCEQNLNHDAMYWYRQDPGQGLRLIYYSQIVNDFQKGDIAEGYSVSREKKESFPLTVTSAQKNPTAFYLCASSQETGNTIYFGEGSWLTVV.

J is TRBJ2-3 and V is TRBV5-1; TRBD1 aligns across 8 bases. The CDR3 has 15 amino acids. Germline CDR1 and CDR2: SGHRS and YFSETQ. V lost 4 bases to trimming and J lost 0 bases; unmatched junction nucleotides: 4. DNA for the CDR3: TGCGCCAGCAGCCCAGGGGGCCAAAGCACAGATACGCAGTATTTT. This gives the protein CASSPGGQSTDTQYF.

This clonotype has at least ten counts. The J gene is TRBJ1-5, the V gene TRBV5-1; D ambiguous. The V gene lost 0 bases and the J gene lost 3 bases, with 7 bases spanning the gap. CDR1 and CDR2 (germline): SGHRS, YFSETQ. The CDR3 totals 14 residues. The CDR3 region is CASSLVGDNQPQHF. In DNA, the CDR3 is TGCGCCAGCAGCTTGGTCGGGGACAATCAGCCCCAGCATTTT.

This clonotype was seen a few times. This rearrangement joins TRBV12-3 or TRBV12-4 to TRBJ1-2; 10 bases align to TRBD1. The CDR3 consists of 14 residues. J lost 5 bases, V lost 7 bases, and 7 bases had no gene match. The CDR3: CASTVLGQGYGYTF. CDR3 coding DNA: TGTGCCAGCACCGTGCTGGGACAGGGGTATGGCTACACCTTC.

This clonotype has just a few counts. J is TRBJ1-4 and V is TRBV7-8; D unclear. The CDR3 runs to 16 residues. CDR1 and CDR2 (germline): SGHVS, FQNEAQ. Deletions cut 5 bases from V and 7 bases from J, with 20 bases between. CDR3 in amino acids: CASSPYASARGEKLFF. CDR3 bases: TGTGCCAGCAGCCCATACGCCTCGGCCCGGGGTGAAAAACTGTTTTTT.

This clonotype was picked up many times. The CDR3 coding sequence is TGTGCCAGCAGCGTAGAAACTAGTCAATCGAGTGAGCAGTTCTTC. The encoded protein is CASSVETSQSSEQFF. The V and J genes are TRBV9 and TRBJ2-1; maybe TRBD2 (5 bases). The CDR3 covers 15 residues. The germline gives CDR1 SGDLS, CDR2 YYNGEE. Trimming took off 0 bases at V and 9 bases at J, with 16 bases between the two ends.

This clonotype was recorded a few times. V usage is TRBV20-1 and J usage is TRBJ1-1; TRBD1 aligns across 8 bases. This CDR3 is built from 15 residues. V lost 0 bases and J lost 8; bases outside the gene matches: 11. CDR1 is DFQATT and CDR2 is SNEGSKA in the germline V gene (reference sequence). In DNA, the CDR3 is TGCAGTGCTAGAGATATCGCAGGGGGCGCGGTGGAAGCTTTCTTT. Its protein product is CSARDIAGGAVEAFF.

This clonotype was seen at least ten times. The chain links TRBV20-1 to TRBJ1-4, with D tentatively TRBD1 (5 bases). The CDR3 totals 13 residues. V was shortened by 5 bases and J by 8 bases, with 15 bases between the two germline ends. Germline CDR1 is DFQATT and CDR2 is SNEGSKA (reference sequence). CDR3 sequence (DNA): TGCAGTGCTCCTCAGCAGGGCGGCGAAAAACTGTTTTTT. Protein sequence: CSAPQQGGEKLFF.

This clonotype was seen only a few times. Here the CDR3 DNA reads TGTGCCAGCAGCCGTCAAATCGGACGACCCTACAATGAGCAGTTCTTC. It yields the protein CASSRQIGRPYNEQFF. This chain links TRBV27 with TRBJ2-1; D remains ambiguous. Trimming removed 6 bases at V and 2 bases at J, with 17 bases between. The CDR3 spans 16 residues. Looked up from germline, CDR1 is MNHEY and CDR2 is SMNVEV (reference sequence).

In this sample, this clonotype turned up a few times. The chain has TRBV11-2 and TRBJ2-5, with D possibly TRBD1 on 6 matching bases. Germline CDR1 is SGHAT and CDR2 is FQNNGV. Deletions cut 5 bases from V and 0 bases from J, with 7 bases between. There are 13 residues in the CDR3. The CDR3: CASSRDNQETQYF. The CDR3 DNA reads TGTGCCAGCAGCAGGGACAACCAAGAGACCCAGTACTTC.

This clonotype was observed a handful of times. The chain links TRBV28 to TRBJ1-5; D is unresolved. Germline CDR1 MDHEN, CDR2 SYDVKM. The CDR3 consists of 13 residues. Between the trimmed V and J ends, which lost 6 bases and 6 bases, there was a span of 12 bases. CDR3: CASSEGPVQPQHF. Here the CDR3 DNA reads TGTGCCAGCAGCGAAGGGCCAGTTCAGCCCCAGCATTTT.

This clonotype was detected many times. The J gene is TRBJ1-2, the V gene TRBV19; no clear D. CDR1 and CDR2 from the germline V gene are LNHDA and SQIVND (reference sequence). This CDR3 contains 14 residues. The V end was cut by 3 bases, the J end by 0 bases, with 8 bases between. In nucleotides, the CDR3 is TGTGCCAGTAGTATCGGCGGTCCTAACTATGGCTACACCTTC. Its protein is CASSIGGPNYGYTF.

This clonotype was seen a few times. The gene calls are TRBV20-1 and TRBJ1-4, with 9 nucleotides matching TRBD1. CDR1 and CDR2 (germline): DFQATT, SNEGSKA (reference sequence). V gave up 4 bases and J gave up 7 bases; unmatched junction bases: 7. The length of the CDR3 is 14 residues. The CDR3 DNA sequence: TGCAGTGCTATGGGGACAGGGTCTGTTGAAAAACTGTTTTTT. Its protein is CSAMGTGSVEKLFF.

V is TRBV5-6 and J is TRBJ1-1; D is undetermined. The germline CDR1 and CDR2 sequences are SGHDT and YYEEEE. This CDR3 has 14 amino acids. The germline V and J ends were trimmed by 0 bases and 10 bases, with 16 bases remaining between them. This CDR3 reads CASSLAVVGGLAFF. The CDR3 nucleotides are TGTGCCAGCAGCTTGGCAGTGGTGGGCGGTCTAGCTTTCTTT.

V is TRBV5-1 and J is TRBJ2-5; 9 nucleotides agree with TRBD2. Germline V gene sequence: CDR1 SGHRS, CDR2 YFSETQ. The length of the CDR3 is 18 residues. V lost 4 bases and J lost 4; bases outside the gene matches: 17. CDR3 sequence: CASSPLLAGAEWLETQYF. In DNA form, the CDR3 reads TGCGCCAGCAGCCCCCTCTTAGCGGGAGCAGAATGGTTAGAGACCCAGTACTTC.

The V and J genes are TRBV7-9 and TRBJ2-5; D might be TRBD2 (6 bases). Germline-derived CDR1 and CDR2 are SEHNR and FQNEAQ (reference sequence). V was pared by 5 bases and J by 5 bases, with 12 bases between. The CDR3 is 13 residues long. The CDR3 here is CASSGGGVETQYF. CDR3 nucleotide sequence: TGTGCCAGCAGCGGCGGAGGGGTGGAGACCCAGTACTTC.

The chain combines TRBV7-9 with TRBJ2-2; 11 nucleotides line up with TRBD1. This CDR3 has 17 amino acids. The germline CDR1 and CDR2 sequences are SEHNR and FQNEAQ (reference sequence). V was clipped by 8 bases and J by 4 bases; unmatched bases: 12. CDR3: CASGRDRGVRGTGELFF. CDR3 DNA: TGTGCCAGCGGCCGGGACAGGGGGGTTCGTGGCACCGGGGAGCTGTTTTTT.

The chain carries TRBV18 and TRBJ2-7; TRBD1 aligns across 11 bases. CDR1 and CDR2 (germline): KGHSH, LQKENI. Unmatched junction bases numbered 6, after V lost 6 bases and J lost 5 bases. CDR3 length: 14 amino acids. The CDR3 region has the DNA TGTGCCAGCTCGTCCGGGACAGGGGGGGACGAGCAGTACTTC. Encoded protein: CASSSGTGGDEQYF.

The rearrangement uses TRBV20-1 and TRBJ2-1; TRBD2 agrees at 7 bases. The CDR3 covers 14 residues. After removal of 6 bases from V and 3 bases from J, the junction contained 8 bases not matched to a gene. From germline, CDR1 is DFQATT and CDR2 SNEGSKA (reference sequence). CDR3 coding DNA: TGCAGTGCCTCAGGGCGGGGGATCTACAATGAGCAGTTCTTC. This translates into CSASGRGIYNEQFF.

Many counts were recorded for this clonotype. V is TRBV20-1 and J is TRBJ2-4; TRBD1 matches at 7 bases. V shed 6 bases and J 8 bases; nucleotides not matched to a gene: 10. The CDR3 length is 13 residues. CDR1 is DFQATT and CDR2 is SNEGSKA in the germline V gene (reference sequence). DNA for the CDR3: TGCAGTGCCCAACCGGGACAGAGGGACATTCAGTACTTC. Encoded protein: CSAQPGQRDIQYF.

The V and J genes are TRBV7-2 and TRBJ1-2; D not certain. Between the trimmed V and J ends, which lost 4 bases and 0 bases, there was a span of 3 bases. Germline assignment: CDR1 SGHTA and CDR2 FQGNSA. The CDR3 is 12 residues long. The CDR3 nucleotides are TGTGCCAGCAGCTCAACTAACTATGGCTACACCTTC. Its protein is CASSSTNYGYTF.

In its sample, this clonotype was seen a few times. The chain carries TRBV6-5 and TRBJ2-3; D gene unclear. Germline CDR1 and CDR2: MNHEY and SVGAGI. Between the trimmed V and J ends, which lost 0 bases and 2 bases, there was a span of 9 bases. This CDR3 is built from 15 residues. In DNA, the CDR3 is TGTGCCAGCAGTTACTCGGGGTCGGACACAGATACGCAGTATTTT. The encoded protein is CASSYSGSDTDTQYF.

The chain recombines TRBV12-3 or TRBV12-4 with TRBJ2-7; no clear D gene. The CDR3 totals 12 residues. V was clipped by 8 bases and J by 4 bases, with 12 bases between them. This CDR3 is CASGIRSYEQYF. Written as DNA, the CDR3 is TGTGCCAGCGGGATCAGGAGTTACGAGCAGTACTTC.

Only a few counts were recorded for this clonotype. This sequence joins TRBV20-1 and TRBJ1-6; 7 bases match TRBD1. CDR1 and CDR2 from the germline V gene are DFQATT and SNEGSKA (reference sequence). The CDR3 contains 13 residues. With V trimmed by 5 bases and J by 14 bases, 12 bases remained unmatched. CDR3 protein: CSALRDSRVALHF. In DNA, the CDR3 is TGCAGTGCTCTTCGGGACAGTAGAGTGGCCCTCCACTTT.

V usage is TRBV5-1 and J usage is TRBJ2-2; 10 bases fit TRBD1. Germline V gene sequence: CDR1 SGHRS, CDR2 YFSETQ. The CDR3 runs 16 residues. Trimming at V came to 0 bases and at J to 6 bases, leaving 5 bases not matched to a gene. The CDR3: CASSLAGQGFPGELFF. CDR3 in DNA: TGCGCCAGCAGCTTGGCGGGACAGGGGTTCCCCGGGGAGCTGTTTTTT.

The table lists this clonotype with a few counts. The V call is TRBV6-1, the J call TRBJ2-5; 11 bases are shared with TRBD2. The CDR3 is 15 residues long. Germline loops: CDR1 MNHNS, CDR2 SASEGT. The V gene end was trimmed by 6 bases and the J gene end by 2 bases; junction bases not matched to a gene: 5. The CDR3 coding sequence is TGTGCCAGCAGACCGGGACTAGCGGATCAAGAGACCCAGTACTTC. This encodes CASRPGLADQETQYF.

There are a few counts of this clonotype. The rearrangement joins TRBV20-1 to TRBJ1-4; D possibly corresponds to TRBD1 (6 bases). Trimming left V 0 bases short and J 7 bases short, with 15 bases between. The CDR3 consists of 15 residues. The germline CDR1 and CDR2 sequences are DFQATT and SNEGSKA (reference sequence). CDR3: CSARERLGGGEKLFF. Here the CDR3 DNA reads TGCAGTGCTAGAGAACGGCTCGGGGGCGGTGAAAAACTGTTTTTT.

This clonotype was detected ten times or more. The J gene is TRBJ2-3, the V gene TRBV12-3 or TRBV12-4; TRBD2 matches at 7 bases. The V segment lost 4 bases and the J segment 6 bases; nucleotides outside the gene matches: 13. CDR3 length equals 16 residues. CDR3 in DNA: TGTGCCAGCAGTTCCCGGTGGACTAGTTCATTGGATACGCAGTATTTT. Protein sequence: CASSSRWTSSLDTQYF.

This chain uses TRBV5-4 with TRBJ1-1, with a tentative D call TRBD1 (5 bases). This CDR3 is 14 amino acids long. CDR1 is SGHNT and CDR2 is YYREEE in the germline V gene (reference sequence). Trimming pared 1 base from V and 1 base from J, leaving 8 bases between. CDR3 loop: CASSLLGTNTEAFF. The CDR3 nucleotides read TGTGCCAGCAGCTTGCTCGGGACGAACACTGAAGCTTTCTTT.